This record covers a single T cell receptor beta chain. Its target is unknown. This specimen comes from a study of T cell repertoires in ileal Crohn's disease. Overall study: Median disease duration was nearly eight years; 35% smoked at surgery. At postoperative colonoscopy, neoterminal ileum biopsies were taken as M6. Regarding the study as a whole: Endoscopy was done a median approximately 7 months after surgery. High-frequency clones were more common in sorted CD8 than CD4 cells.

The repertoire was sequenced with immunoSEQ multiplex PCR; TCRdb's copy has only in-frame clones and lacks some. The data contain thousands of clones, around 70% of them singletons. The germline V gene has CDR1 KGHSH and CDR2 LQKENI. Trimming shortened V by 5 bases and J by 2 bases, and 12 bases separated the two germline ends. The CDR3 consists of 14 residues. Time point defined: neoterminal ileum biopsy at postoperative endoscopy, about 6 months after surgery. The receptor was derived from an adult with Crohn's disease. Sequencing was carried out using ileal tissue. The rearrangement joins TRBV18 to TRBJ2-5; maybe TRBD2 (6 bases). CDR3 nucleotide sequence: TGTGCCAGCTCAATCGGGGGACCACAAGAGACCCAGTACTTC. This encodes CASSIGGPQETQYF.